The T cell receptor beta chain under discussion was sequenced for a study of T-cell reconstitution after alpha-beta-depleted transplantation in children. Library preparation (for TCRbeta) was performed with unique molecular identifiers. TCRdb fed the PCR reads into MiXCR, producing one record per CDR3 protein. Seen here are about 500,000 distinct CDR3 sequences, approximately 29% observed once, and the top ten hold more than 2%. The CDR3 length is 15 residues. Per germline, CDR1 SQVTM and CDR2 ANQGSEA. Deletions cut 2 bases from V and 3 bases from J, with 16 bases between. This clonotype was seen only a few times.

Specimen: PBMCs from the stem cell graft donor, collected from the stem cell graft. The sequence was obtained from a human donor who donated a stem cell graft to a child with aplastic anemia. The V gene is TRBV29-1, the J gene TRBJ1-1, with D possibly being TRBD1 (6 bases). The CDR3 is CSVESTGALDTEAFF. Here the CDR3 DNA reads TGCAGCGTTGAAAGTACGGGGGCCCTGGACACTGAAGCTTTCTTT.